This T cell receptor (beta chain) originates from a study of CXCR3-negative and CXCR3-positive naive CD8 T cells. Researchers prepared the TRB cDNA libraries using 5' RACE with UMI labels. TCRdb re-called the 5' RACE reads and gives one entry per CDR3 protein, without DNA. This listing includes some 130,000 distinct CDR3 sequences. This CDR3 has 15 residues. Germline CDR1 is SGDLS and CDR2 is YYNGEE. Sequenced input: naive CXCR3- CD8+ T cells from blood. Subset given: CD45RO-CCR7+CD27+CD95- naive CD8+ T cells lacking CXCR3 (TNR3-). The V gene is TRBV9, the J gene TRBJ2-7; TCRdb selects TRBD2, and the lack of DNA leaves this call unchecked. This receptor was taken from a human donor in good health. Some clones in this sample may be carry-over from other donors' samples. CDR3 loop: CASSITSGRAAEQHF.